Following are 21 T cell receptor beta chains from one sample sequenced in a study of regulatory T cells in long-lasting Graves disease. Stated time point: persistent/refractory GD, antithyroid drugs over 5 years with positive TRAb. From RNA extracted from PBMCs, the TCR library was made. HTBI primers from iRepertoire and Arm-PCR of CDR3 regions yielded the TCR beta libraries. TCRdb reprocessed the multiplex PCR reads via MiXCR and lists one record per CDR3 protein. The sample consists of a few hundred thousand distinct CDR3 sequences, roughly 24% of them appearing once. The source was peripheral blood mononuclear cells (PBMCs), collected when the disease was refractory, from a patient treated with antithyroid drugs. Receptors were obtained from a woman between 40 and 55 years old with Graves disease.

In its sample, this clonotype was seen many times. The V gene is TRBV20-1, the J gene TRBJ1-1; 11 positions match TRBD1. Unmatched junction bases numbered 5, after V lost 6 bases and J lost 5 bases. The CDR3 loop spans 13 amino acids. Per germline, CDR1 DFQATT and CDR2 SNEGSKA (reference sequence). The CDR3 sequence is CSAPGQGVTEAFF. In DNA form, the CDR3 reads TGCAGTGCGCCGGGACAGGGGGTTACTGAAGCTTTCTTT.

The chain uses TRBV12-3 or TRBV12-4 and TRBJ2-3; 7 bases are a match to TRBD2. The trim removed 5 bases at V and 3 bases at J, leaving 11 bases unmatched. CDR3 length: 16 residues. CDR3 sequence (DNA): TGTGCCAGCAGTGAACGATCCGGGACTACAACAGATACGCAGTATTTT. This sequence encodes CASSERSGTTTDTQYF.

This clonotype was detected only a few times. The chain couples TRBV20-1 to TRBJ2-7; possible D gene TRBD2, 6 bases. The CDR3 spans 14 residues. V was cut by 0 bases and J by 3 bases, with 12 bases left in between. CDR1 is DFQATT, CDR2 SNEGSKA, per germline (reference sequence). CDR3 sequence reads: CSARDRLANYEQYF. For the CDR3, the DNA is TGCAGTGCTAGAGATCGCCTAGCGAACTACGAGCAGTACTTC.

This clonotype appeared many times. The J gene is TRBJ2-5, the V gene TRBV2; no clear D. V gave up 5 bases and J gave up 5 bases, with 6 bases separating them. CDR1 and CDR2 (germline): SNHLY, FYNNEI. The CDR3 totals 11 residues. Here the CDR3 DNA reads TGTGCCAGCAGTAGCGTTGAGACCCAGTACTTC. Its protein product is CASSSVETQYF.

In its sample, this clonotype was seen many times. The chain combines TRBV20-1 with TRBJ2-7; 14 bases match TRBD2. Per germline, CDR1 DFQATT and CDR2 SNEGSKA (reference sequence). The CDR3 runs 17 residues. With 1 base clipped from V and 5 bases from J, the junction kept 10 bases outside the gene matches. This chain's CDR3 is CSARGTSGRSDWHEQYF. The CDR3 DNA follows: TGCAGTGCTAGAGGGACTAGCGGGAGGTCGGATTGGCACGAGCAGTACTTC.

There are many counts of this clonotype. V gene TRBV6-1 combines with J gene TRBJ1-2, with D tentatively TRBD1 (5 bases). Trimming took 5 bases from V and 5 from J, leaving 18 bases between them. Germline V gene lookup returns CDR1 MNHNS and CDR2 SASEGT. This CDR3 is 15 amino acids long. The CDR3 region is CASSPRQPPLYGYTF. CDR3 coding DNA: TGTGCCAGCAGTCCGAGACAGCCGCCCCTTTATGGCTACACCTTC.

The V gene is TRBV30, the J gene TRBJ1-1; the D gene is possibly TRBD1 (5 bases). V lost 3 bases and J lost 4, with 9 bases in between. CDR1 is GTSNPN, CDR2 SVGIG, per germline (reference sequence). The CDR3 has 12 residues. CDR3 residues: CAWRLGTTEAFF. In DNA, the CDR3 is TGTGCCTGGAGGTTGGGGACCACTGAAGCTTTCTTT.

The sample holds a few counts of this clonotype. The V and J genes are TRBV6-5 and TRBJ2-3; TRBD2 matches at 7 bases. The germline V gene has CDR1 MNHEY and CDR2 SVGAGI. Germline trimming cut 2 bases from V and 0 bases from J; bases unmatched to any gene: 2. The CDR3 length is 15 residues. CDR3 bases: TGTGCCAGCAGTTACCTAGCGGCTAGCACAGATACGCAGTATTTT. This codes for CASSYLAASTDTQYF.

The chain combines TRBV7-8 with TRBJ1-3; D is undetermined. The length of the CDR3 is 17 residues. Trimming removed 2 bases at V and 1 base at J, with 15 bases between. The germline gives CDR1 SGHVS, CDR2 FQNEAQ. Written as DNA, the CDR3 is TGTGCCAGCAGCTTAAAAGGCCATTCCCTGTCTGGAAACACCATATATTTT. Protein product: CASSLKGHSLSGNTIYF.

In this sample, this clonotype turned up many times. The CDR3 loop reads CASSRASRFEKLFF. DNA of the CDR3: TGTGCCAGCAGCCGGGCCTCCAGATTTGAAAAACTGTTTTTT. The chain employs TRBV28 and TRBJ1-4; no reliable D call. Between the trimmed V and J ends, which lost 6 bases and 7 bases, there was a span of 15 bases. CDR1 is MDHEN and CDR2 is SYDVKM in the germline V gene. The CDR3 spans 14 residues. Full variable domain (rest looked up from reference TRBV28 and TRBJ1-4): DVKVTQSSRYLVKRTGEKVFLECVQDMDHENMFWYRQDPGLGLRLIYFSYDVKMKEKGDIPEGYSVSREKKERFSLILESASTNQTSMYLCASSRASRFEKLFFGSGTQLSVL.

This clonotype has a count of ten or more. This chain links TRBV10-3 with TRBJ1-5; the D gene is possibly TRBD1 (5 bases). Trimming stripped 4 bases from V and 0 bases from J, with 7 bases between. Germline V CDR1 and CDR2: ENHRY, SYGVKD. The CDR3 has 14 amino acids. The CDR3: CAISGDGSNQPQHF. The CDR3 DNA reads TGTGCCATCAGTGGGGACGGTAGCAATCAGCCCCAGCATTTT.

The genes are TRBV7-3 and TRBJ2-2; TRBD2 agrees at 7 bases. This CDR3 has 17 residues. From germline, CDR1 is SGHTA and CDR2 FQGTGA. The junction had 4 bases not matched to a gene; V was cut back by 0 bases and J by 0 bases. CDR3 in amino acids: CASSLTEGLANTGELFF. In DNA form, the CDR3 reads TGTGCCAGCAGCTTAACTGAAGGACTAGCGAACACCGGGGAGCTGTTTTTT.

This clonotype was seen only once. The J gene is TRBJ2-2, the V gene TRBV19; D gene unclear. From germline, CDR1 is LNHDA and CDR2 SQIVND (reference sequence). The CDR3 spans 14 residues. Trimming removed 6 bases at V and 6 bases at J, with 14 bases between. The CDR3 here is CASRGSVNAGELFF. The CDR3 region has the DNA TGTGCCAGTAGGGGCAGTGTCAACGCCGGGGAGCTGTTTTTT.

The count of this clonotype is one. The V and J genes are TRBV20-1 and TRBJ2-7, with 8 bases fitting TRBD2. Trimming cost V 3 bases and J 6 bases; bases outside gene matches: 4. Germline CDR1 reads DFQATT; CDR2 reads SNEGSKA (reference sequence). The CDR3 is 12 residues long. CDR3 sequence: CSASPTSVEQYF. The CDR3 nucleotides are TGCAGTGCTAGCCCGACTAGCGTCGAGCAGTACTTC.

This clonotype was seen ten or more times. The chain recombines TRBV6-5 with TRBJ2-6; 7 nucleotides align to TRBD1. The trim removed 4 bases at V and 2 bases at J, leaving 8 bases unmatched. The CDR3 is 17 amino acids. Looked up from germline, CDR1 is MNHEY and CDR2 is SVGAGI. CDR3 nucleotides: TGTGCCAGCAGTTCCAAGGGGGCTAGCACTGGGGCCAACGTCCTGACTTTC. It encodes CASSSKGASTGANVLTF.

The CDR3 sequence: CASSQGTPLGYEQYF. Here the CDR3 DNA reads TGCGCCAGCAGCCAAGGGACACCCCTGGGCTACGAGCAGTACTTC. The V gene is TRBV5-1, the J gene TRBJ2-7; TRBD1 might be the D (6 bases). CDR3 length: 15 residues. CDR1 and CDR2 (germline): SGHRS, YFSETQ. Trimming pared 4 bases from V and 3 bases from J, leaving 17 bases between.

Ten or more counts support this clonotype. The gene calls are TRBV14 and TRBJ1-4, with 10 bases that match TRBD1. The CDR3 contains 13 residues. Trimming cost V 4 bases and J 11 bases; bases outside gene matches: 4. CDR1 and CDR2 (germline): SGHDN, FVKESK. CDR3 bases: TGTGCCAGCAGCCGTGGGACAGGGGCGAAACTGTTTTTT. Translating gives CASSRGTGAKLFF.

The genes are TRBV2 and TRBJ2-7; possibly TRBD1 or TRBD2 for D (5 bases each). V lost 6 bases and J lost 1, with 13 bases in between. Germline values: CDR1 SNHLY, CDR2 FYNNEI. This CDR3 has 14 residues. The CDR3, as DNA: TGTGCCAGCAGCGTAGGGACGGTTTCCTACGAGCAGTACTTC. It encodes CASSVGTVSYEQYF.

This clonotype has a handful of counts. In nucleotides, the CDR3 is TGTGCCACCAGCAGGGTGTCCAGGGCCGCTTACGAGCAGTACTTC. It encodes CATSRVSRAAYEQYF. The rearrangement joins TRBV15 to TRBJ2-7, with D possibly matching TRBD1 (5 bases). Trimming took 3 bases from V and 4 from J, leaving 16 bases between them. The CDR3 extends over 15 amino acids. The germline gives CDR1 LNHNV, CDR2 YYDKDF (reference sequence).

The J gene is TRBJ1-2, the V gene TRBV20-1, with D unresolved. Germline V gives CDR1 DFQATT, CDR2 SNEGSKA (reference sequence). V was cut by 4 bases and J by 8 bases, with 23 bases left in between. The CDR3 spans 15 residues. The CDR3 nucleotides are TGCAGTGCTATTGGCGGTCGGACTGATCTGTCCGGCTACACCTTC. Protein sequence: CSAIGGRTDLSGYTF.

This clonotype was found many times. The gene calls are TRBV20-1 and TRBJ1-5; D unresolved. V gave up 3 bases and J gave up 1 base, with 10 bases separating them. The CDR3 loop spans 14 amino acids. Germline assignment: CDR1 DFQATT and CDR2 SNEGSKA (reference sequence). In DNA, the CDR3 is TGCAGTGCTAGGATCGGGCGGAGCAATCAGCCCCAGCATTTT. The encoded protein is CSARIGRSNQPQHF.